This passage covers 27 T cell receptor beta chains from one sample sequenced in a study of PD-L1 blockade in urothelial cancer. The data were produced by immunoSEQ multiplex PCR, yet TCRdb's version contains in-frame clones alone and is incomplete. The repertoire holds approximately 120,000 clones, with roughly 82% as singletons. Documented time point: peripheral blood 6 weeks after treatment start. The sequences come from PBMCs, collected around atezolizumab (anti-PD-L1) treatment. The receptors stem from a man aged 50-60 years with urothelial cancer.

The gene calls are TRBV6-1 and TRBJ2-5, with D possibly being TRBD2 (6 bases). V was cut by 6 bases and J by 3 bases, with 17 bases left in between. CDR1 and CDR2 (germline): MNHNS, SASEGT. This CDR3 has 15 amino acids. The CDR3 here is CASRKDGGRKETQYF. CDR3 DNA: TGTGCCAGCAGAAAAGACGGGGGTCGGAAAGAGACCCAGTACTTC.

J is TRBJ2-1 and V is TRBV2; 10 bases line up with TRBD1. In germline, CDR1 is SNHLY, CDR2 FYNNEI. Germline trimming cut 4 bases from V and 6 bases from J; bases unmatched to any gene: 6. The CDR3 consists of 15 residues. The CDR3 DNA reads TGTGCCAGCAGTGGACAGGGGGCGCGCAGCAATGAGCAGTTCTTC. The encoded protein is CASSGQGARSNEQFF.

The DNA of the CDR3 is TGTGCCAGTAGTGTCCTAATTACGTGGGAGAGCACAGATACGCAGTATTTT. It encodes CASSVLITWESTDTQYF. The V call is TRBV19, the J call TRBJ2-3; weak D call: TRBD2 (5 bases). The CDR3 totals 17 residues. The V gene's germline CDR1 is LNHDA and CDR2 SQIVND (reference sequence). Trimming took 5 bases from V and 0 from J, leaving 18 bases between them.

The rearrangement links TRBV7-9 to TRBJ1-3; 8 nucleotides align to TRBD1. The V segment lost 3 bases and the J segment 2 bases; nucleotides outside the gene matches: 3. The germline V gene has CDR1 SEHNR and CDR2 FQNEAQ (reference sequence). The CDR3 sequence is 15 residues long. CDR3 region: CASSFDRGPGNTIYF. CDR3 in DNA: TGTGCCAGCAGCTTCGACAGGGGTCCTGGAAACACCATATATTTT. The variable domain in full, completed from reference TRBV7-9 and TRBJ1-3, reads DTGVSQNPRHKITKRGQNVTFRCDPISEHNRLYWYRQTLGQGPEFLTYFQNEAQLEKSRLLSDRFSAERPKGSFSTLEIQRTEQGDSAMYLCASSFDRGPGNTIYFGEGSWLTVV.

The chain employs TRBV30 and TRBJ1-5; D is uncertain. Germline values: CDR1 GTSNPN, CDR2 SVGIG (reference sequence). V dropped 2 bases and J dropped 2 bases, with 13 bases sitting between them. The CDR3 runs to 15 residues. The CDR3 here is CAWSTQTGGNQPQHF. In DNA, the CDR3 is TGTGCCTGGAGTACCCAGACCGGGGGCAATCAGCCCCAGCATTTT.

The rearrangement uses TRBV19 and TRBJ2-4; 11 nucleotides agree with TRBD1. Germline values: CDR1 LNHDA, CDR2 SQIVND (reference sequence). The ends lost 6 bases at V and 6 bases at J; junction bases unmatched: 4. The CDR3 covers 14 residues. The CDR3, as DNA: TGTGCCAGTAGGGACAGGGGGCTAGTAAACATTCAGTACTTC. This gives the protein CASRDRGLVNIQYF.

This rearrangement joins TRBV2 to TRBJ1-1, with 10 bases aligning to TRBD1. The ends lost 6 bases at V and 3 bases at J; junction bases unmatched: 7. The germline gives CDR1 SNHLY, CDR2 FYNNEI. The CDR3 consists of 15 residues. The CDR3 here is CASRTGGARDTEAFF. CDR3 DNA: TGTGCCAGCAGGACAGGGGGCGCGAGGGACACTGAAGCTTTCTTT. Filled out from reference TRBV2 and TRBJ1-1, the complete variable domain reads EPEVTQTPSHQVTQMGQEVILRCVPISNHLYFYWYRQILGQKVEFLVSFYNNEISEKSEIFDDQFSVERPDGSNFTLKIRSTKLEDSAMYFCASRTGGARDTEAFFGQGTRLTVV.

The J gene is TRBJ2-1, the V gene TRBV27; 12 bases line up with TRBD2. The V gene end was trimmed by 5 bases and the J gene end by 8 bases; junction bases not matched to a gene: 7. The CDR3 has 15 amino acids. Germline V CDR1 and CDR2: MNHEY, SMNVEV (reference sequence). The CDR3 spells CASSAGLAGFDEQFF. The CDR3 nucleotides are TGTGCCAGCAGTGCAGGACTAGCGGGATTCGATGAGCAGTTCTTC.

The rearrangement uses TRBV30 and TRBJ2-4; 10 bases are a match to TRBD1. CDR1 and CDR2 (germline): GTSNPN, SVGIG (reference sequence). With V trimmed by 0 bases and J by 7 bases, 6 bases remained unmatched. The CDR3 totals 15 residues. DNA for the CDR3: TGTGCCTGGAGTGTGTCTGGGACAGGGGTGAACATTCAGTACTTC. This encodes CAWSVSGTGVNIQYF.

The chain uses TRBV2 and TRBJ2-3, with D uncertain. V was clipped by 0 bases and J by 2 bases, with 6 bases between them. Germline V gene sequence: CDR1 SNHLY, CDR2 FYNNEI. The length of the CDR3 is 14 residues. CDR3: CASSEAPVTDTQYF. The CDR3 nucleotides are TGTGCCAGCAGTGAAGCCCCAGTCACAGATACGCAGTATTTT. Variable domain in full (rest from reference TRBV2 and TRBJ2-3): EPEVTQTPSHQVTQMGQEVILRCVPISNHLYFYWYRQILGQKVEFLVSFYNNEISEKSEIFDDQFSVERPDGSNFTLKIRSTKLEDSAMYFCASSEAPVTDTQYFGPGTRLTVL.

The chain carries TRBV9 and TRBJ1-2; D possibly corresponds to TRBD1 (5 bases). This CDR3 comprises 14 residues. Trimming removed 7 bases at V and 9 bases at J, with 22 bases between. The germline V gene encodes CDR1 SGDLS and CDR2 YYNGEE. The CDR3 protein is CASSTQARGRSYTF. CDR3 DNA: TGTGCCAGCTCCACACAAGCTCGGGGGAGGAGCTACACCTTC.

This chain joins TRBV7-2 and TRBJ2-3; 11 bases are a match to TRBD2. This CDR3 comprises 14 residues. V shed 4 bases, J shed 10 bases, and the junction held 7 bases outside the gene matches. Germline loops: CDR1 SGHTA, CDR2 FQGNSA. Here the CDR3 reads CASSSGLAGMAQYF. The CDR3 DNA reads as TGTGCCAGCAGCTCTGGACTAGCGGGCATGGCGCAGTATTTT.

The V gene is TRBV9, the J gene TRBJ2-2; TRBD2 matches at 11 bases. The CDR3 length is 15 residues. The ends lost 2 bases at V and 7 bases at J; junction bases unmatched: 4. CDR1 and CDR2 (germline): SGDLS, YYNGEE. The CDR3 nucleotides are TGTGCCAGCAGCGTCCCTGGGACTAGCGGCGGGGAGCTGTTTTTT. Translation: CASSVPGTSGGELFF. The full variable domain, its missing parts supplied by reference TRBV9 and TRBJ2-2, is DSGVTQTPKHLITATGQRVTLRCSPRSGDLSVYWYQQSLDQGLQFLIQYYNGEERAKGNILERFSAQQFPDLHSELNLSSLELGDSALYFCASSVPGTSGGELFFGEGSRLTVL.

The rearrangement links TRBV5-1 to TRBJ1-4, with 8 bases that match TRBD1. The CDR3 length is 14 residues. Germline lookup yields CDR1 SGHRS and CDR2 YFSETQ. J gave up 7 bases and V 4 bases, and 6 bases lay outside the gene matches. CDR3 bases: TGCGCCAGCAGCCCGGACAGGGTAACTGAAAAACTGTTTTTT. Translation gives CASSPDRVTEKLFF.

V usage is TRBV9 and J usage is TRBJ2-5, with 9 bases matching TRBD2. Germline CDR1 and CDR2: SGDLS and YYNGEE. V lost 0 bases and J lost 4; bases outside the gene matches: 4. The CDR3 loop spans 15 amino acids. CDR3 region: CASSVGSGSGETQYF. CDR3 DNA: TGTGCCAGCAGCGTAGGTAGCGGGAGTGGAGAGACCCAGTACTTC.

CDR3 protein: CASRLRLFSGANVLTF. The DNA for the CDR3 is TGTGCCAGTAGACTAAGACTCTTCTCTGGGGCCAACGTCCTGACTTTC. The gene calls are TRBV19 and TRBJ2-6; D uncertain. There are 16 residues in the CDR3. The germline V gene has CDR1 LNHDA and CDR2 SQIVND (reference sequence). Between the trimmed V and J ends, which lost 6 bases and 0 bases, there was a span of 12 bases.

This chain uses TRBV6-1 with TRBJ1-1; perhaps TRBD1 as D (6 bases). Germline assignment: CDR1 MNHNS and CDR2 SASEGT. V dropped 0 bases and J dropped 4 bases, with 15 bases sitting between them. The CDR3 spans 16 residues. CDR3 nucleotides: TGTGCCAGCAGTGAAGCGCTTACAGGGCTTGGCACTGAAGCTTTCTTT. Translated, it gives CASSEALTGLGTEAFF.

The V and J genes are TRBV7-3 and TRBJ2-7, with D possibly TRBD2 on 5 matching bases. The CDR3 is made up of 15 amino acids. Trimming removed 5 bases from V and 2 bases from J, with 16 bases in between. Per germline, CDR1 SGHTA and CDR2 FQGTGA. Here the CDR3 reads CASSPNGIGTYEQYF. The CDR3 bases are TGTGCCAGCAGCCCCAACGGGATAGGGACCTACGAGCAGTACTTC.

The chain joins TRBV6-1 to TRBJ1-6; D possibly corresponds to TRBD1 (6 bases). Germline V lookup: CDR1 MNHNS, CDR2 SASEGT. Between the trimmed V and J ends, which lost 6 bases and 6 bases, there was a span of 15 bases. The CDR3 has 15 residues. Written as DNA, the CDR3 is TGTGCCAGCAGATATCAGGGGAGTGGTAATTCACCCCTCCACTTT. Amino acid sequence: CASRYQGSGNSPLHF.

This clone was counted a few times. This chain links TRBV6-1 with TRBJ2-7, with TRBD1 matching over 7 bases. Trimming cost V 2 bases and J 7 bases; bases outside gene matches: 2. This CDR3 region has 12 residues. CDR1 is MNHNS and CDR2 is SASEGT in the germline V gene. The CDR3 region has the DNA TGTGCCAGCAGTGAATCAGGGGGTGAGCAGTACTTC. Translating gives CASSESGGEQYF.

The V and J genes are TRBV19 and TRBJ1-6; the D gene is possibly TRBD1 (5 bases). The V and J ends lost 7 bases and 2 bases respectively, with 9 bases between them. The CDR3 extends over 14 amino acids. Germline assignment: CDR1 LNHDA and CDR2 SQIVND (reference sequence). The CDR3 region has the DNA TGTGCCAGTACAGAGACAGCCTATAATTCACCCCTCCACTTT. The encoded protein is CASTETAYNSPLHF. Full variable domain (remainder filled in from reference TRBV19 and TRBJ1-6): DGGITQSPKYLFRKEGQNVTLSCEQNLNHDAMYWYRQDPGQGLRLIYYSQIVNDFQKGDIAEGYSVSREKKESFPLTVTSAQKNPTAFYLCASTETAYNSPLHFGNGTRLTVT.

The V gene is TRBV5-1, the J gene TRBJ2-1; D ambiguous. Trimming shortened V by 1 base and J by 8 bases, and 7 bases separated the two germline ends. The CDR3 consists of 12 residues. Germline V lookup: CDR1 SGHRS, CDR2 YFSETQ. The CDR3: CASSLSSDEQFF. CDR3 DNA sequence: TGCGCCAGCAGCTTGAGCAGCGATGAGCAGTTCTTC.

V and J are TRBV19 and TRBJ1-5; unclear D gene. CDR1 and CDR2 (germline): LNHDA, SQIVND (reference sequence). V dropped 6 bases and J dropped 0 bases, with 12 bases sitting between them. The CDR3 contains 15 residues. As DNA, the CDR3 is TGTGCCAGTAGGAACCGGGTCCATAGCAATCAGCCCCAGCATTTT. This codes for CASRNRVHSNQPQHF.

The V gene is TRBV6-6, the J gene TRBJ2-7; D gene ambiguous. Trimming took 4 bases from V and 7 from J, leaving 14 bases between them. Germline CDR1 and CDR2: MNHNY and SVGAGI (reference sequence). The CDR3 is made up of 13 amino acids. The CDR3 region has the DNA TGTGCCAGCAGTTTCACCTCGACTCTTGAGCAGTACTTC. This encodes CASSFTSTLEQYF.

CDR3 sequence: CASGATGDYGYTF. The CDR3 DNA reads as TGTGCCAGCGGAGCGACAGGGGACTATGGCTACACCTTC. The rearrangement uses TRBV6-5 and TRBJ1-2, with 8 bases identical to TRBD1. The CDR3 has 13 amino acids. V trimming: 8 bases; J trimming: 3 bases; junction bases outside the gene matches: 5. CDR1 is MNHEY, CDR2 SVGAGI, per germline.

This clone appeared a few times. The gene calls are TRBV6-8 and TRBJ2-7; no definite D call. The CDR3 runs to 12 residues. Trimming shortened V by 2 bases and J by 1 base, and 3 bases separated the two germline ends. Germline V lookup: CDR1 MNHGY, CDR2 SAAAGT. CDR3 sequence: CASSYHSYEQYF. DNA for the CDR3: TGTGCCAGCAGTTACCATTCCTACGAGCAGTACTTC.

The CDR3 DNA reads as TGTGCCAGCAAGCTAGCGGGAGAGCAGTTCTTC. Its protein product is CASKLAGEQFF. The rearrangement links TRBV27 to TRBJ2-1; 9 positions match TRBD2. Germline lookup yields CDR1 MNHEY and CDR2 SMNVEV (reference sequence). Unmatched junction bases numbered 2, after V lost 7 bases and J lost 10 bases. This CDR3 has 11 residues.